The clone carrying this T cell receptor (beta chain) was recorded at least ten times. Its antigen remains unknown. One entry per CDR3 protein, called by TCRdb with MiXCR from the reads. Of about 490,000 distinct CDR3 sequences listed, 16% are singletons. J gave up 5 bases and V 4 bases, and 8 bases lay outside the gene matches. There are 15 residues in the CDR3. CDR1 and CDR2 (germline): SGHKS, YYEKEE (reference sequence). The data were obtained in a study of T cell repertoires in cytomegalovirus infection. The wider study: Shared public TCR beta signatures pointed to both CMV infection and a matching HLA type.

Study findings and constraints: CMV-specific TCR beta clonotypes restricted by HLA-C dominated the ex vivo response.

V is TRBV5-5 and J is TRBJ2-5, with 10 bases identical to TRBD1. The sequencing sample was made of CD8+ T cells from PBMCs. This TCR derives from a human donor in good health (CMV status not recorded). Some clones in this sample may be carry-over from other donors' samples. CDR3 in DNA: TGTGCCAGCAGCCCCGGACAGGGGGGAAAGGAGACCCAGTACTTC. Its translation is CASSPGQGGKETQYF.